The 8 T cell receptor beta chains below all came from one sample that was sequenced in a study of shared clonotypes between healthy human individuals. This table comes from immunoSEQ multiplex PCR, and its TCRdb copy is limited to in-frame clones, with some not included. The table lists 1.5 million to 1.9 million clones, approximately 98% of them singletons, with approximately 0.44% in the top ten. Sequenced sample: naive CD4+ T cells sorted from blood. Subset reported: CD45RA+ positively selected. All receptors come from a man in his thirties or forties in good health.

The chain carries TRBV5-6 and TRBJ1-5; D remains unclear. Germline lookup yields CDR1 SGHDT and CDR2 YYEEEE. There are 12 residues in the CDR3. Trimming shortened V by 5 bases and J by 10 bases, and 13 bases separated the two germline ends. Here the CDR3 DNA reads TGTGCCAGCAGTCGGGGAGTGGAACCCCAGCATTTT. This gives the protein CASSRGVEPQHF.

The rearrangement joins TRBV6-5 to TRBJ2-1; D might be TRBD1 or TRBD2, each matching 5 bases. Germline lookup yields CDR1 MNHEY and CDR2 SVGAGI. The CDR3 length is 16 residues. Trimming shortened V by 2 bases and J by 7 bases, and 18 bases separated the two germline ends. The CDR3: CASSYAGGWGWNEQFF. The CDR3 DNA is TGTGCCAGCAGTTACGCTGGGGGTTGGGGGTGGAATGAGCAGTTCTTC.

This sequence joins TRBV19 and TRBJ2-2, with 9 positions matching TRBD2. V gave up 2 bases and J gave up 5 bases; unmatched junction bases: 6. Germline V gene lookup returns CDR1 LNHDA and CDR2 SQIVND (reference sequence). The CDR3 contains 16 residues. For the CDR3, the DNA is TGTGCCAGTAGTATAACGGCGGGAGGGCGTACCGGGGAGCTGTTTTTT. It specifies CASSITAGGRTGELFF.

Details on this clone: Additional DNA sequences in this sample encode the identical CDR3. This chain joins TRBV2 and TRBJ2-5; D might be TRBD1 (5 bases). V lost 6 bases, J lost 1 base, and 6 bases lay in between. Germline CDR1 is SNHLY and CDR2 is FYNNEI. There are 12 residues in the CDR3. The CDR3 loop is CASSRVQETQYF. The DNA for the CDR3 is TGTGCCAGCAGCAGGGTCCAAGAGACCCAGTACTTC. Using reference TRBV2 and TRBJ2-5 for the parts outside the CDR3, the full variable domain is EPEVTQTPSHQVTQMGQEVILRCVPISNHLYFYWYRQILGQKVEFLVSFYNNEISEKSEIFDDQFSVERPDGSNFTLKIRSTKLEDSAMYFCASSRVQETQYFGPGTRLLVL.

V usage is TRBV5-4 and J usage is TRBJ1-4; 7 bases fit TRBD1. The ends lost 4 bases at V and 4 bases at J; junction bases unmatched: 7. This CDR3 is built from 15 residues. CDR1 SGHNT and CDR2 YYREEE come from the germline V gene (reference sequence). The CDR3 DNA sequence: TGTGCCAGCAGCCCCGGACAGGCCCTTAATGAAAAACTGTTTTTT. Its translation is CASSPGQALNEKLFF.

The rearrangement links TRBV19 to TRBJ1-2, with D hard to call. Trimming pared 4 bases from V and 2 bases from J, leaving 11 bases between. Germline lookup yields CDR1 LNHDA and CDR2 SQIVND (reference sequence). The CDR3 is 14 residues long. Here the CDR3 DNA reads TGTGCCAGTAGTACCACTAGGCGGAACTATGGCTACACCTTC. Protein: CASSTTRRNYGYTF. Based on the CDR3 plus reference TRBV19 and TRBJ1-2, the full variable domain is DGGITQSPKYLFRKEGQNVTLSCEQNLNHDAMYWYRQDPGQGLRLIYYSQIVNDFQKGDIAEGYSVSREKKESFPLTVTSAQKNPTAFYLCASSTTRRNYGYTFGSGTRLTVV.

The chain employs TRBV7-9 and TRBJ2-7; 9 bases are shared with TRBD2. V dropped 5 bases and J dropped 0; count of bases not matched to a gene: 17. Germline CDR1 and CDR2: SEHNR and FQNEAQ (reference sequence). This CDR3 is 19 amino acids long. CDR3 region: CASSPTFQRLAESSYEQYF. The CDR3 DNA sequence: TGTGCCAGCAGCCCCACGTTCCAAAGACTAGCGGAGAGCTCCTACGAGCAGTACTTC.

The V call is TRBV18, the J call TRBJ2-5, with a tentative D call TRBD2 (6 bases). V lost 1 base, J lost 4 bases, and 13 bases lay in between. Germline CDR1 is KGHSH and CDR2 is LQKENI. The CDR3 consists of 15 residues. Written as DNA, the CDR3 is TGTGCCAGCTCACCACGGATATGGACTATAGAGACCCAGTACTTC. This translates into CASSPRIWTIETQYF.